Sequencing of this T cell receptor beta chain was carried out in a study of metastatic and nonmetastatic thyroid tumors. Study-wide background: Repertoires from malignant and benign thyroid patients were compared across blood and tumor or nodule tissue.

CDR3 length: 18 residues. V was cut by 5 bases and J by 0 bases, with 22 bases left in between. CDR1 is SGHNT, CDR2 YENEEA, per germline. This clone was observed at least ten times. Its antigen is as yet unknown. No patient had received any treatment before thyroid surgery. Original handling: The authors used CDR3 differences across clinicopathological groups to build a distant-metastasis classifier for papillary thyroid cancer. TCRdb reprocessed the PCR reads via MiXCR. These V and J calls rely on TCRdb rather than the paper's analysis. The sample lists 27,000 or so clones; 15% were seen once. Overall study findings and caveats: It was reportedly found that TCR beta diversity was significantly higher in malignant thyroid tumors than in benign nodules, a difference seen in both blood and tumor samples.

Sequencing was performed on blood. The chain recombines TRBV11-3 with TRBJ1-2, with D possibly matching TRBD1 (5 bases). The receptor comes from a male donor with papillary thyroid cancer or a benign thyroid nodule (not recorded which). Some clones in this sample may be carry-over from other donors' samples. Here the CDR3 DNA reads TGTGCCAGCAGCCAACGACAGAGAAACAGTCTCCCTAACTATGGCTACACCTTC. Amino acids: CASSQRQRNSLPNYGYTF.